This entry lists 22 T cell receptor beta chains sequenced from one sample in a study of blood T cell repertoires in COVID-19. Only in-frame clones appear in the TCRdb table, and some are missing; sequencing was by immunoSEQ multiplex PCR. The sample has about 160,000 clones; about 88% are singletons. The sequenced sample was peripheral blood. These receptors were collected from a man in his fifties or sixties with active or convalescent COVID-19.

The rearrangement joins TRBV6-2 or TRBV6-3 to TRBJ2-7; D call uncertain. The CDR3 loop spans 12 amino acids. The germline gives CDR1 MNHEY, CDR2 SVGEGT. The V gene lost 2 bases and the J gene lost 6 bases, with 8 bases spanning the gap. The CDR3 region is CASSYGQIEQYF. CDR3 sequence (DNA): TGTGCCAGCAGTTACGGGCAGATCGAGCAGTACTTC.

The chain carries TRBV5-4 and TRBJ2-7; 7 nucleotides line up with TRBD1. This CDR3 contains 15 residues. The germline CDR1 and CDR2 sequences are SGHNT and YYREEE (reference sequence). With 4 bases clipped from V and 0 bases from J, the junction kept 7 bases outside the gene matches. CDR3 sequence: CASSETTGSSYEQYF. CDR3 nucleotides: TGTGCCAGCAGCGAAACGACAGGGAGCTCCTACGAGCAGTACTTC.

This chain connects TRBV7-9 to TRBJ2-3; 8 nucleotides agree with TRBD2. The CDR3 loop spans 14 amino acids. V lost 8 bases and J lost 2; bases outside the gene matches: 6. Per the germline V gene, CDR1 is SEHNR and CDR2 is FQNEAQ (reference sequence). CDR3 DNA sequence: TGTGCCAGCCGGGCTAGCGGGTACACAGATACGCAGTATTTT. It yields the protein CASRASGYTDTQYF.

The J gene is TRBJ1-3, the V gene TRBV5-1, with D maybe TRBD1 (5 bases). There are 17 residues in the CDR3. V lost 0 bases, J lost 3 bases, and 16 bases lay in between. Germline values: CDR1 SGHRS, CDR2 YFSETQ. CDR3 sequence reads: CASSLGAGRTLGNTIYF. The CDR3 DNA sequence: TGCGCCAGCAGCTTGGGAGCGGGGCGGACTCTTGGAAACACCATATATTTT.

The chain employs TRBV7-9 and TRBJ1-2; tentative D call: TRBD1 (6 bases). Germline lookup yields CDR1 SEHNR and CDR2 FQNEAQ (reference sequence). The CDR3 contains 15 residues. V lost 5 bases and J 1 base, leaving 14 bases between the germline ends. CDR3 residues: CASSARDTGNYGYTF. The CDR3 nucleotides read TGTGCCAGCAGCGCACGGGACACGGGTAACTATGGCTACACCTTC.

DNA of the CDR3: TGTGCCAGCAGTTATTCTTCCGCAGATACGCAGTATTTT. Protein product: CASSYSSADTQYF. The J gene is TRBJ2-3, the V gene TRBV12-3 or TRBV12-4; D is ambiguous. Trimming removed 4 bases at V and 4 bases at J, with 9 bases between. This CDR3 is built from 13 residues.

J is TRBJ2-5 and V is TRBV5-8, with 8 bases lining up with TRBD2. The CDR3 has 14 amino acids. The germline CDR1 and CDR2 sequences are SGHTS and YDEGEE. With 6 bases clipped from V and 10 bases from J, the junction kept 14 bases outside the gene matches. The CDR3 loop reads CASKPRGGSRDQYF. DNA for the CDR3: TGTGCCAGCAAACCCCGGGGGGGGAGTCGGGACCAGTACTTC.

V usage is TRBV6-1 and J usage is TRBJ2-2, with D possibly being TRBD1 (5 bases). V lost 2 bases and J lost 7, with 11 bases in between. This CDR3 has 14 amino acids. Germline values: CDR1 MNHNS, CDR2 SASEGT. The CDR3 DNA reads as TGTGCCAGCAGTGAATGGGGCCACCTCGGGGAGCTGTTTTTT. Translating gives CASSEWGHLGELFF.

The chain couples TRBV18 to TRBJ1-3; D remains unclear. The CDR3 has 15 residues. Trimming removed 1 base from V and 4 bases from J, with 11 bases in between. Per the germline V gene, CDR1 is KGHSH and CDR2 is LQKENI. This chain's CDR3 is CASSPRRGEGNTIYF. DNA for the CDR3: TGTGCCAGCTCACCACGTCGAGGAGAAGGAAACACCATATATTTT.

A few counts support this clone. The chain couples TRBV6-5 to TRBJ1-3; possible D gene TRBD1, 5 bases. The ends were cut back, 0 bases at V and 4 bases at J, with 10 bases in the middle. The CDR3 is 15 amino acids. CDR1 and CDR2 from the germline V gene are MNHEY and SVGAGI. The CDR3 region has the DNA TGTGCCAGCAGTTACTCTAAGGGGCCGGGAAACACCATATATTTT. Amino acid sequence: CASSYSKGPGNTIYF.

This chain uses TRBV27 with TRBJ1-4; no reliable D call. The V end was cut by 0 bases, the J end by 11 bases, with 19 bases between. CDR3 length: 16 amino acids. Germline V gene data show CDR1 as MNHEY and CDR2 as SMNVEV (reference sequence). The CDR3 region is CASSLSGLSIPGKLFF. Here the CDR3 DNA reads TGTGCCAGCAGTTTATCTGGGTTATCCATCCCGGGGAAACTGTTTTTT.

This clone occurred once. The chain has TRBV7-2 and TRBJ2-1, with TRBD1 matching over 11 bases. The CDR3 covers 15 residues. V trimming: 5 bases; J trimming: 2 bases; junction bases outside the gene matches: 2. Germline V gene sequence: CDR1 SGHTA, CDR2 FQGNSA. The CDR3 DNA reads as TGTGCCAGCAGCAGGGACAGGGGGACCTACAATGAGCAGTTCTTC. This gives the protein CASSRDRGTYNEQFF.

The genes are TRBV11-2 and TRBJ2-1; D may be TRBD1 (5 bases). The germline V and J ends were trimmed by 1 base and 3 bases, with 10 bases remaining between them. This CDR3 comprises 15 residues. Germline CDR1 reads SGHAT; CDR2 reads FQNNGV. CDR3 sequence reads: CASSLGTRGYNEQFF. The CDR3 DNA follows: TGTGCCAGCAGCTTAGGGACACGAGGCTACAATGAGCAGTTCTTC.

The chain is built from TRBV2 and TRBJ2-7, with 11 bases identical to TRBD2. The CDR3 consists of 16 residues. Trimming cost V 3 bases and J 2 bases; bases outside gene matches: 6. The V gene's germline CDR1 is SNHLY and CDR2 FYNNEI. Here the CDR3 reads CASSDPLAGDPYEQYF. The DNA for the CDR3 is TGTGCCAGCAGTGACCCACTAGCGGGAGATCCCTACGAGCAGTACTTC. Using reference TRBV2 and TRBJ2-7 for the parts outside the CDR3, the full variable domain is EPEVTQTPSHQVTQMGQEVILRCVPISNHLYFYWYRQILGQKVEFLVSFYNNEISEKSEIFDDQFSVERPDGSNFTLKIRSTKLEDSAMYFCASSDPLAGDPYEQYFGPGTRLTVT.

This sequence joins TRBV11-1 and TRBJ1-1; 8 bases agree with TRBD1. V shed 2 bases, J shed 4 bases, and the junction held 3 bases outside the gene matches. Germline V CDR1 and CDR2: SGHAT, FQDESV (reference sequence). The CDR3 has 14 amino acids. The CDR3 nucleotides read TGTGCCAGCAGCTTAACAGGGGGTAGCACTGAAGCTTTCTTT. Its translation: CASSLTGGSTEAFF.

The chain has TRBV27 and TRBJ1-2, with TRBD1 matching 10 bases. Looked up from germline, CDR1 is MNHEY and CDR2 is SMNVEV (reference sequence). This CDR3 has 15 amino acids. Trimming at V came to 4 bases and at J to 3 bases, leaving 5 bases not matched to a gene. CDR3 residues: CASSWGTGADYGYTF. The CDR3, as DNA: TGTGCCAGCAGTTGGGGGACAGGGGCAGACTATGGCTACACCTTC.

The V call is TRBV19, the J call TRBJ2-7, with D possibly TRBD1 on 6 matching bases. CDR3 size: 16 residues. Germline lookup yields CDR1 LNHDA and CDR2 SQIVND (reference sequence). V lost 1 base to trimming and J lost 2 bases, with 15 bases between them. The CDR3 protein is CASSIASGTYAYEQYF. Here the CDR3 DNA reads TGTGCCAGTAGTATAGCGTCCGGGACATACGCCTACGAGCAGTACTTC.

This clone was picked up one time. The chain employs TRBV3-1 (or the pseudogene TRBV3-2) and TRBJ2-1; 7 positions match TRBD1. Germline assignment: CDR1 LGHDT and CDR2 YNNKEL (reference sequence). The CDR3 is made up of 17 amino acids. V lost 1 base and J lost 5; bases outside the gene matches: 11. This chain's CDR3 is CASSQARRTGGDNEQFF. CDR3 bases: TGTGCCAGCAGCCAAGCCAGGCGGACAGGTGGGGACAATGAGCAGTTCTTC.

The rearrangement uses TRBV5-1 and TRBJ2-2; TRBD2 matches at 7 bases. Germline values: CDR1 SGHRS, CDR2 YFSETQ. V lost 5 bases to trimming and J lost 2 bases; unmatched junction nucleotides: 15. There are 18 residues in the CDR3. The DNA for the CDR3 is TGCGCCAGCAGACCCACTCGATGGCGGGGGTCCAACACCGGGGAGCTGTTTTTT. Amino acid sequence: CASRPTRWRGSNTGELFF.

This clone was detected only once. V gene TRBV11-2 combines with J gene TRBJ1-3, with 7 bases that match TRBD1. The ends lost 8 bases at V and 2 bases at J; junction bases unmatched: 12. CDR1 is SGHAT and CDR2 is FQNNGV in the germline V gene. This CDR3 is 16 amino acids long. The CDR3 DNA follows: TGTGCCAGCGCTAAGGTCAGGGGGTTCCCTGGAAACACCATATATTTT. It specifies CASAKVRGFPGNTIYF.

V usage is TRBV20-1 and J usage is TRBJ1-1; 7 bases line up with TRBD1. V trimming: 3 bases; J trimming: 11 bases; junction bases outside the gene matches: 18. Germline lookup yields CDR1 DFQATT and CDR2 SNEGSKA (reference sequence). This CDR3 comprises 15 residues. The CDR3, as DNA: TGCAGTGCTAGTTTCGGGCGGGGACAGTTTCAGGGGGCTTTCTTT. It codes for CSASFGRGQFQGAFF.

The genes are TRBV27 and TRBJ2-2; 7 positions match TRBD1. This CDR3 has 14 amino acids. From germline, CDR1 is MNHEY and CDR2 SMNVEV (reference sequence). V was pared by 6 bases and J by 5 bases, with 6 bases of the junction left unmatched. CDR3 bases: TGTGCCAGCAGACGCGACAGGGTAACCGGGGAGCTGTTTTTT. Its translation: CASRRDRVTGELFF.